This TCR beta chain was recorded in a study of blood T cell repertoires in COVID-19. Study at large: T cells, B-cell-depleted T cells, or PBMCs supplied cDNA or gDNA.

Per the original data handling: Amplification of reference gene primers provided the estimated nucleated cell counts. The table came from immunoSEQ multiplex PCR; TCRdb's copy has only in-frame clones and leaves some out. The V and J calls and clone size come from that table; D and trimming were worked out from the DNA. Of hundreds of thousands of clones in the sample, nearly 90% were seen once. The CDR3 contains 15 residues. With 8 bases clipped from V and 2 bases from J, the junction kept 7 bases outside the gene matches. The V gene's germline CDR1 is SGHNT and CDR2 YYREEE (reference sequence). Participant ages covered roughly 18 to 89 years across about two dozen US areas. Cohorts were based on clinical histories the participants reported.

The chain joins TRBV5-4 to TRBJ2-3, with 11 bases that match TRBD2. The sample was PBMCs or T cells enriched from blood (not recorded which). This TCR was sampled from a woman aged 25-40 years who had recovered from COVID-19. The CDR3 protein is CASREGLAATDTQYF. The DNA for the CDR3 is TGTGCCAGTCGAGAGGGACTAGCGGCCACAGATACGCAGTATTTT.